This T cell receptor beta chain was recovered during a study of control samples from healthy donors and cancer patients (dated by TCRdb to between 2020 and 2021). The library was produced with the immunoSEQ multiplex PCR assay. TCRdb re-hosts the immuneACCESS table, in-frame sequences only. Its copies lack some clones; in the studies checked, an unresolved V gene accounts for under half of them, and the cause for the rest is not known. Within this sample are 150,000 to 200,000 clones, with 80% to 90% of them counted one time only. The ten largest account for over 1.5% of the sample. In regard to this clone: No cognate antigen has been identified for it. No qualities accompany the bases; no much larger clone lies one base away.

Looking up the germline V gene yields CDR1 MDHEN and CDR2 SYDVKM. The CDR3 runs 13 amino acids, cysteine and phenylalanine included. Only the CDR3 region is kept as DNA, spanning 39 bases read in frame from base 1. Trimming at the junction amounts to 6 bases on V and 5 bases on J, and the germline ends lie 11 bases apart. This receptor was taken from a young man in good health. This chain is built from TRBV28 and TRBJ1-5; the D gene assignment is ambiguous. Sequencing was done on a sample of blood. This receptor has the CDR3 CASRAERDQPQHF. The nucleotide sequence reads as follows: TGTGCCAGCAGAGCCGAACGGGATCAGCCCCAGCATTTT.